By sample fraction, the clone carrying this T cell receptor beta chain is large. The antigen remains undetermined. From germline, CDR1 is LNHDA and CDR2 SQIVND (reference sequence). V lost 1 base and J lost 5, with 15 bases in between. This CDR3 has 16 amino acids. TCRdb re-called the reads through MiXCR, storing one row per CDR3 protein. The sample has about 270,000 distinct CDR3 sequences; approximately 22% are singletons. This specimen belongs to a study of T cell repertoires in cytomegalovirus infection. Whole-study context: HLA-C-restricted CMV epitopes, recently identified, and well-studied HLA-B-restricted ones were used by the study. Public TCR beta signatures were indicative of both CMV infection and a matching HLA type. The study's findings and limits: Public TCR beta family frequency separated CMV-and-HLA carriers, including in an independent cohort. The ex vivo response was dominated by HLA-C-restricted CMV-specific TCR beta clonotypes.

This sequence originates from a human donor in good health (CMV status not recorded). Some clones in this sample may be carry-over from other donors' samples. Sequencing used cultured PBMCs, obtained from culture after CMV antigen stimulation. The chain uses TRBV19 and TRBJ1-5, with D maybe TRBD1 (5 bases). DNA of the CDR3: TGTGCCAGTAGTATAGCCTTTGACAGCGGACATCAGCCCCAGCATTTT. Translation gives CASSIAFDSGHQPQHF.